This T cell receptor beta chain was observed in a study of shared T cell receptors in the human thymus. Sequencing used immunoSEQ multiplex PCR; TCRdb keeps in-frame clones, though not all of them. This sample yields about 380,000 clones, of which about 95% are seen a single time; around 0.019% belongs to the top ten. J was trimmed by 5 bases and V by 4 bases; bases with no gene match: 9. The CDR3 extends over 15 amino acids. Per the germline V gene, CDR1 is SGDLS and CDR2 is YYNGEE. The chain links TRBV9 to TRBJ2-7; 10 bases fit TRBD1. The sequence came from a human donor. The specimen sequenced was thymocytes. CDR3 in amino acids: CASSLTGTGADEQYF. The CDR3 nucleotides are TGTGCCAGCAGCCTAACCGGGACAGGGGCCGACGAGCAGTACTTC.